Here is one T cell receptor (beta chain) with its context. The antigen remains undetermined. All donors came from Russia, were Caucasian and healthy, and spanned ages roughly 6 to 95. The CDR3 covers 14 residues. V lost 5 bases to trimming and J lost 7 bases; unmatched junction nucleotides: 6. CDR1 and CDR2 from the germline V gene are DFQATT and SNEGSKA (reference sequence). The source of the sample is a study of blood T cells in healthy people across ages. Study-level findings and limits: With unsorted PBMCs, a conclusive comparison of naive versus antigen-experienced cells was not possible.

Primers used in a second PCR of roughly 6 to 11 cycles were a sample-barcoded 5' primer and a J-beta primer mix. TCRdb used MiXCR to reprocess the 5' RACE reads, holding one entry per CDR3 protein. In the table there are 650,000 to 1,000,000 distinct CDR3 sequences, 46% of which are singletons. J is TRBJ2-3 and V is TRBV20-1; the match to TRBD2 covers 13 bases. The sequenced sample consisted of blood. The clonotype was recovered from an older man in good health. The CDR3 here is CSARTSGSPNTQYF. DNA for the CDR3: TGCAGTGCTCGGACTAGCGGGAGTCCAAATACGCAGTATTTT.